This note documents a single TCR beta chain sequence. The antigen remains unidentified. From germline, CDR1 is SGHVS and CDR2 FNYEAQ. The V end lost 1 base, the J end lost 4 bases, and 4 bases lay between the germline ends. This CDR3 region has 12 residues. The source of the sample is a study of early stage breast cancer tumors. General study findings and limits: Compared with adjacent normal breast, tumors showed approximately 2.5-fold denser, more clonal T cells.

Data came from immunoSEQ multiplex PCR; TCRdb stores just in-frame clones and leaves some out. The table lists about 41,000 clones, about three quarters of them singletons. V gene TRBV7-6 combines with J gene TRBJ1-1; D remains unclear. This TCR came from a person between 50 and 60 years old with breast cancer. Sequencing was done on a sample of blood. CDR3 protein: CASSLDGTEAFF. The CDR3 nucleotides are TGTGCCAGCAGCTTAGACGGCACTGAAGCTTTCTTT.